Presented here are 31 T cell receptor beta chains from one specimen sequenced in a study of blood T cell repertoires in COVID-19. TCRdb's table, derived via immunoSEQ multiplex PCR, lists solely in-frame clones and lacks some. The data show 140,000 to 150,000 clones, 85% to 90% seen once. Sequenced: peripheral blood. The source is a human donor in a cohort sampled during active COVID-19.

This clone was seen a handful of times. The CDR3 nucleotides are TGCGCCAGCAGCCTGGACATGGGCGCAACTAATGAAAAACTGTTTTTT. Translating it yields CASSLDMGATNEKLFF. This chain uses TRBV4-3 with TRBJ1-4, with TRBD1 as a possible D gene (5 bases). Germline V gene data show CDR1 as LGHNA and CDR2 as YSLEER. V lost 4 bases and J 0 bases, leaving 12 bases between the germline ends. This CDR3 contains 16 residues.

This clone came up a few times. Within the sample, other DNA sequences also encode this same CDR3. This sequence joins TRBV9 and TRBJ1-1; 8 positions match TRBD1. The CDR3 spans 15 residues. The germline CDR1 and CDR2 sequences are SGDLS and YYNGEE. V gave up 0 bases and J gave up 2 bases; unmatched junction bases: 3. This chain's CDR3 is CASSVGQGRNTEAFF. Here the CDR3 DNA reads TGTGCCAGCAGCGTAGGACAGGGGAGAAACACTGAAGCTTTCTTT.

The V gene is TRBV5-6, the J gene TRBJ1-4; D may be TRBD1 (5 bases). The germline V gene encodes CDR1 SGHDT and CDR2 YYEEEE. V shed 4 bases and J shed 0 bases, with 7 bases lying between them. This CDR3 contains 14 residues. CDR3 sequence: CASSRGATNEKLFF. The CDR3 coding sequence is TGTGCCAGCAGCCGGGGGGCAACTAATGAAAAACTGTTTTTT.

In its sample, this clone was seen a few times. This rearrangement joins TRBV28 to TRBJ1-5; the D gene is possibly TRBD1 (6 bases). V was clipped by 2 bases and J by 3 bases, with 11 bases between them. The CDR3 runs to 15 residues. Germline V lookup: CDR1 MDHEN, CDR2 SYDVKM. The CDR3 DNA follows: TGTGCCAGCAGTTTAGGAACAGGGTTCAATCAGCCCCAGCATTTT. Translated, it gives CASSLGTGFNQPQHF.

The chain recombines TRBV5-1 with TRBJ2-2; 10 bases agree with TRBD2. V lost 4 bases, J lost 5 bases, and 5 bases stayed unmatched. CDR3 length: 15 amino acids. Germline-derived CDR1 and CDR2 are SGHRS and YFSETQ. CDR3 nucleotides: TGCGCCAGCAGCCAGCGGGGGGGATCAACCGGGGAGCTGTTTTTT. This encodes CASSQRGGSTGELFF.

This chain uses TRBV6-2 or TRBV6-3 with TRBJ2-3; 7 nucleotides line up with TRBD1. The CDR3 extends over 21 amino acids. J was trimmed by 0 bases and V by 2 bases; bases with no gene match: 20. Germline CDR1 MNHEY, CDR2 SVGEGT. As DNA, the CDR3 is TGTGCCAGCAGTTACCTCGTCCCGGCCAGGGGGACATTACCGAGCACAGATACGCAGTATTTT. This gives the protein CASSYLVPARGTLPSTDTQYF.

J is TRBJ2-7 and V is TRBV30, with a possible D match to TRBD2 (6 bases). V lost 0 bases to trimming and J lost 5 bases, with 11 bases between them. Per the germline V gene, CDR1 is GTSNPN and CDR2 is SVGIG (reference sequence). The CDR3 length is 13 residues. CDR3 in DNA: TGTGCCTGGAGTGTACGGGGGATAAACGAGCAGTACTTC. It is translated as CAWSVRGINEQYF.

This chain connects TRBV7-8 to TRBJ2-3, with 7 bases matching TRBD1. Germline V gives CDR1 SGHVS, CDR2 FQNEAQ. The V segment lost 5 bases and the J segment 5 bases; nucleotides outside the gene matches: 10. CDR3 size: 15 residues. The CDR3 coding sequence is TGTGCCAGCAGCCCTCCGGGACAGACAAGAGATACGCAGTATTTT. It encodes CASSPPGQTRDTQYF.

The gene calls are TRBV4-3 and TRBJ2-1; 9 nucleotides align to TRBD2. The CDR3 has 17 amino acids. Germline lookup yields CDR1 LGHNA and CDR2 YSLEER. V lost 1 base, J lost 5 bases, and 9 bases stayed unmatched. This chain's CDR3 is CASSQGVASGMNNEQFF. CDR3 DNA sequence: TGCGCCAGCAGCCAAGGGGTGGCTAGCGGGATGAACAATGAGCAGTTCTTC.

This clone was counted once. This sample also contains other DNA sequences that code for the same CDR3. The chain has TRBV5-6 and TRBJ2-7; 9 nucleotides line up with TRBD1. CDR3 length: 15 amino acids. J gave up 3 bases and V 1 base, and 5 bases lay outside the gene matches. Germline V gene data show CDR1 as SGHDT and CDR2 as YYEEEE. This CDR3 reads CASSLTGTGIYEQYF. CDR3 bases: TGTGCCAGCAGCTTGACAGGGACAGGGATCTACGAGCAGTACTTC.

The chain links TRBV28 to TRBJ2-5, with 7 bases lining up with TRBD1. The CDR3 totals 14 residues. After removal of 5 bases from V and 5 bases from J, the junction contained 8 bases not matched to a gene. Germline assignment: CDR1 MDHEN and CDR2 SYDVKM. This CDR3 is CASSKHRGSETQYF. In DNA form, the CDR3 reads TGTGCCAGCAGTAAACACAGGGGTAGTGAGACCCAGTACTTC.

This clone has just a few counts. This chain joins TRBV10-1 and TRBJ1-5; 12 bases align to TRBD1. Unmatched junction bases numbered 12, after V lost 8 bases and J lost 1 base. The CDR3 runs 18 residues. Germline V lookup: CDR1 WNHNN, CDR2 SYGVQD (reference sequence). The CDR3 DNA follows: TGCGCCAGCTTCAACCGGGACAGGGGGCCGACGAGCAATCAGCCCCAGCATTTT. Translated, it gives CASFNRDRGPTSNQPQHF.

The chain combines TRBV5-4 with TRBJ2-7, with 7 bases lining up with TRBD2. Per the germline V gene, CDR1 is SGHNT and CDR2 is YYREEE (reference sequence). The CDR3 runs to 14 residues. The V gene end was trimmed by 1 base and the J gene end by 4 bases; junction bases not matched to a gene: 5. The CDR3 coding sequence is TGTGCCAGCAGCTTGTTGGGGGGGGAATACGAGCAGTACTTC. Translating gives CASSLLGGEYEQYF.

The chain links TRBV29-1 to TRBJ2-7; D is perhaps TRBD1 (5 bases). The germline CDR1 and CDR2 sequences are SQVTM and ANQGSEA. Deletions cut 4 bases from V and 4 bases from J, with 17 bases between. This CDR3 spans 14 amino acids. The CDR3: CSVARGREGYEQYF. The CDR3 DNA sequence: TGCAGCGTTGCAAGGGGCAGGGAAGGGTACGAGCAGTACTTC.

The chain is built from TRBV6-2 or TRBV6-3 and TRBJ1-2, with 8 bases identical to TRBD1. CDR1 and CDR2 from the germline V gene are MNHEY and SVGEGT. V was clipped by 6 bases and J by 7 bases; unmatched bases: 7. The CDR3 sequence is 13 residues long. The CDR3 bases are TGTGCCAGCAGCCGGGGACAGGAGGGTGGCTACACCTTC. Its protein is CASSRGQEGGYTF.

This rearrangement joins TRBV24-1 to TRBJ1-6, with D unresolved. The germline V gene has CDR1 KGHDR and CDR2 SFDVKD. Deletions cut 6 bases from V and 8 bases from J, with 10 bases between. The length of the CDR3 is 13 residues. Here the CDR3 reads CATSSREDSPLHF. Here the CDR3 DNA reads TGTGCCACCAGTTCGAGGGAGGATTCACCCCTCCACTTT.

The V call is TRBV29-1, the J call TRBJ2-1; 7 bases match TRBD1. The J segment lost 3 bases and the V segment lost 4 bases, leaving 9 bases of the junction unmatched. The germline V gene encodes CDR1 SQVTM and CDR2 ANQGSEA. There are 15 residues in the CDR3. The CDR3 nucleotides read TGCAGCGTTGGGTTACGGGCAGGGGGCTACAATGAGCAGTTCTTC. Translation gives CSVGLRAGGYNEQFF.

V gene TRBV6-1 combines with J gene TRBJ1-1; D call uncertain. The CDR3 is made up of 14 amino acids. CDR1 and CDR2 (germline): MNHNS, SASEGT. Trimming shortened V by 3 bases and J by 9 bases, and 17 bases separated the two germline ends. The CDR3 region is CASSDGRGWAKAFF. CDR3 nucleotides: TGTGCCAGCAGTGACGGGAGAGGATGGGCTAAAGCTTTCTTT.

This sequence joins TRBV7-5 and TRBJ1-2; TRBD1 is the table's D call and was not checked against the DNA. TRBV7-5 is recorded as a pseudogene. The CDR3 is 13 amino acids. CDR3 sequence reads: CANSGHTNYGYTF. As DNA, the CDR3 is TGTGCCAACTCCGGACACACTAACTATGGCTACACCTTC.

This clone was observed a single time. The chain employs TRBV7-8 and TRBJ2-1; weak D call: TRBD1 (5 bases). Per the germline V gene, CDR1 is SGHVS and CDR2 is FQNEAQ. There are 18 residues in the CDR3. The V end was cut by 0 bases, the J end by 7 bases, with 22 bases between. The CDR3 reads CASSLAIGVAGMGNEQFF. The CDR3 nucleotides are TGTGCCAGCAGCTTAGCGATAGGGGTGGCAGGGATGGGGAATGAGCAGTTCTTC.

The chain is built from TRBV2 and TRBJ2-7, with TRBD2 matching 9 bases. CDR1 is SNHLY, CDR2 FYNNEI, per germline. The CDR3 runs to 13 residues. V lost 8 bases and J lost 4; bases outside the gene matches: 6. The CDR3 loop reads CASRGLAGYEQYF. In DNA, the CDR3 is TGTGCCAGCCGGGGACTAGCTGGTTACGAGCAGTACTTC.

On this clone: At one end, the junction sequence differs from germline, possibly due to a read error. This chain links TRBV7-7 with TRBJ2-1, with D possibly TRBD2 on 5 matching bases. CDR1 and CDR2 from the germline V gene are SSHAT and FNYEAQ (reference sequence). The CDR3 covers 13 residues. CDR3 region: CASSLSGNNEQFF. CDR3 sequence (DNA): TGTGCTAGCAGCTTGAGCGGAAACAATGAGCAGTTCTTC.

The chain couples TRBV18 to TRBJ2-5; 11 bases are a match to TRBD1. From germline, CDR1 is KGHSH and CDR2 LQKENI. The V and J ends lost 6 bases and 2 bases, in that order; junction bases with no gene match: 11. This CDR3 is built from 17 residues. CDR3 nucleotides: TGTGCCAGCTCCCCCAGCCGGGACAGGGGGTTACAAGAGACCCAGTACTTC. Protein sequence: CASSPSRDRGLQETQYF.

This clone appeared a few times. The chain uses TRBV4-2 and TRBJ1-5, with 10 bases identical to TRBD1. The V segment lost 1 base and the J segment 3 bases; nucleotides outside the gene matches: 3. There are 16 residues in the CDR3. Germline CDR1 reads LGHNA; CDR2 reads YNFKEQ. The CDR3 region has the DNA TGTGCCAGCAGCCAAGGCGGGACAGGGGCCAATCAGCCCCAGCATTTT. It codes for CASSQGGTGANQPQHF.

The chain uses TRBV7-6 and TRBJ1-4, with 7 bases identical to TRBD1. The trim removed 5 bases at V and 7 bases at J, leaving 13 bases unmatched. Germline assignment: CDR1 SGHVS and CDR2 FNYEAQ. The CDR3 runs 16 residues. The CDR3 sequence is CASSRSGGGWGEKLFF. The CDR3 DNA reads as TGTGCCAGCAGCAGATCAGGAGGGGGCTGGGGTGAAAAACTGTTTTTT.

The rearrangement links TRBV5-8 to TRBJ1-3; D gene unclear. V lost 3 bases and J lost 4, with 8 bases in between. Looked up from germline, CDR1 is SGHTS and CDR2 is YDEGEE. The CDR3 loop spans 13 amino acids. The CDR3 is CASSYEEGNTIYF. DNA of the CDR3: TGTGCCAGCAGCTATGAAGAGGGAAACACCATATATTTT.

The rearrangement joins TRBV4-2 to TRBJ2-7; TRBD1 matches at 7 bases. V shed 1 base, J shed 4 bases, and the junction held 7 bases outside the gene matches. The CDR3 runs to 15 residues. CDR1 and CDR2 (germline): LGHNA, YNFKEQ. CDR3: CASSQAWGQNYEQYF. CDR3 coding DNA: TGTGCCAGCAGCCAAGCCTGGGGACAGAATTACGAGCAGTACTTC.

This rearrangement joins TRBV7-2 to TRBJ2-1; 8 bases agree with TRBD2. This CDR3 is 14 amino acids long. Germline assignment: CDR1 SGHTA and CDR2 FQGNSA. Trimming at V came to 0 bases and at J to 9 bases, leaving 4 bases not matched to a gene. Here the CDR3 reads CASSLARGGREQFF. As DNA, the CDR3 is TGTGCCAGCAGCTTAGCCCGGGGGGGACGTGAGCAGTTCTTC.

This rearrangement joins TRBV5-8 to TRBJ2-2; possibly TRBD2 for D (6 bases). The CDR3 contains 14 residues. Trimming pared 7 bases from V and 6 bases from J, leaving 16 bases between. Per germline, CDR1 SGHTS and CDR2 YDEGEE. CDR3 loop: CASRLGTLPGELFF. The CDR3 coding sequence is TGTGCCAGCCGTTTGGGGACTCTCCCCGGGGAGCTGTTTTTT.

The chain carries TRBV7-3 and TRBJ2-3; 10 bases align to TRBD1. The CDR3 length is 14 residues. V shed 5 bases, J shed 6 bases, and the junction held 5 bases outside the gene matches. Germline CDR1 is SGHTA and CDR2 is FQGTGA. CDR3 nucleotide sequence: TGTGCCAGCAGCCCCGGGACAGGGGTGGATACGCAGTATTTT. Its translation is CASSPGTGVDTQYF.

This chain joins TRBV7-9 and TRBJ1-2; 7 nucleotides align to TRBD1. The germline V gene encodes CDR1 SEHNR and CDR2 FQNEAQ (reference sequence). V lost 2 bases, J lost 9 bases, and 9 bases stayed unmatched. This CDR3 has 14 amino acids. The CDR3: CASSLSVDRARYTF. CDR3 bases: TGTGCCAGCAGCTTAAGTGTCGACAGGGCTCGCTACACCTTC. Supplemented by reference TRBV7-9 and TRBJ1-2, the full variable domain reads DTGVSQNPRHKITKRGQNVTFRCDPISEHNRLYWYRQTLGQGPEFLTYFQNEAQLEKSRLLSDRFSAERPKGSFSTLEIQRTEQGDSAMYLCASSLSVDRARYTFGSGTRLTVV.